A selection of T cell receptor beta chains follows, all from one sample in a study of shared T cell receptors in the human thymus. Using immunoSEQ multiplex PCR, the repertoire was profiled, and TCRdb retains in-frame clones only, with some absent. The sample carries hundreds of thousands of clones, approximately 85% recorded once. The sample was also reused in another study, on human thymus T cells.

Sequenced input: thymocytes. These receptors originate from a girl less than two years old with a congenital heart defect. The CDR3 runs from the conserved cysteine through the conserved F or W. Fields, in order: D gene, J gene, V gene, clone size, CDR3 DNA, CDR3 protein. D genes are given only for firm matches. Only some rows state a clone size, as once, few, many or a class for expanded clones.

. TRBJ2-7 TRBV7-9 . TGTGCCAGCAGCTCTAGAATCGTTTCCGGGAACTACGAGCAGTACTTC CASSSRIVSGNYEQYF
TRBD1 TRBJ2-7 TRBV10-3 once TGTGCCATCAGTGAGGCTACAGGGGTCTCCTACGAGCAGTACTTC CAISEATGVSYEQYF
. TRBJ2-1 TRBV18 . TGTGCCAGCTCACCCGAAGCTAGCACTAAGCAGTTCTTC CASSPEASTKQFF
. TRBJ1-1 TRBV6-5 . TGTGCCAGCAGTTACGAAAATGGCGCCGTCCGGACTAAAGCTTTCTTT CASSYENGAVRTKAFF
TRBD1 TRBJ1-1 TRBV27 . TGTGCCAGCAGTTCTACAGGGGCCGAGAACACTGAAGCTTTCTTT CASSSTGAENTEAFF
TRBD1 TRBJ1-2 TRBV7-2 . TGTGCCAGCAGCCCGGGGACAGGGGGCGCGGGGTATCTCACCTTC CASSPGTGGAGYLTF
TRBD1 TRBJ2-3 TRBV6-5 . TGTGCCAGCAGTTACTCGGGACAGGGGGGACCAGATACGCAGTATTTT CASSYSGQGGPDTQYF
TRBD1 TRBJ1-5 TRBV7-2 . TGTGCCAGCAGCTCCCGGACAGGAGAAACCCAGCCCCAGCATTTT CASSSRTGETQPQHF
. TRBJ2-7 TRBV6-5 . TGTGCCAGCAGTTACTTTTTGGCAGGGGCCTACGAGCAGTACTTC CASSYFLAGAYEQYF
. TRBJ1-1 TRBV10-3 once TGTGCCATCAGTGAGAAAGGGGATAACACTGAAGCTTTCTTT CAISEKGDNTEAFF
. TRBJ1-2 TRBV18 . TGTGCCAGCTCACCACACAAGATAATGGCAAAGAATGGCTACACCTTC CASSPHKIMAKNGYTF
TRBD1 TRBJ1-1 TRBV5-4 . TGTGCCAGCAGCTGGCTTTGGGGGGGGGACAGGGGGCCCGAGAACACTGAAGCTTTCTTT CASSWLWGGDRGPENTEAFF
. TRBJ1-5 TRBV28 . TGTGCCAGCAGTCAAAAAGGACAGTGGGCCAATCAGCCCCAGCATTTT CASSQKGQWANQPQHF
. TRBJ1-1 TRBV5-8 . TGTGCCAGCAGCAGAGGGAAGGTGAACACTGAAGCTTTCTTT CASSRGKVNTEAFF
. TRBJ2-2 TRBV6-1 . TGTGCCAGCAGTAAAAGGGGGTATCAGGCCGGGGAGCTGTTTTTT CASSKRGYQAGELFF
. TRBJ1-2 TRBV6-5 once TGTGCCAGCAGTAGGACAGTGCCTTGGGGCTACACCTTC CASSRTVPWGYTF
. TRBJ1-3 TRBV20-1 . TGCAGTGCTAGCAGAGGAAACACCATATATTTT CSASRGNTIYF
. TRBJ1-6 TRBV13 . TGTGCCAGCAGCCCCCCACAGGGACCGTTCTATAATTCACCCCTCCACTTT CASSPPQGPFYNSPLHF
. TRBJ2-5 TRBV10-3 . TGTGCCATCGCCCCGGCCAGGATGATGGAGACCCAGTACTTC CAIAPARMMETQYF
. TRBJ1-1 TRBV9 . TGTGCCAGCAGGGCCTGGGAGGGGTCCATGAACACTGAAGCTTTCTTT CASRAWEGSMNTEAFF
TRBD1 TRBJ1-1 TRBV4-3 . TGCGCCAGCAGCCATCGCCCCGGGACAGCGGACGAAAACACTGAAGCTTTCTTT CASSHRPGTADENTEAFF
TRBD1 TRBJ1-5 TRBV10-1 . TGCGCCAGCGAAACCGGGACAGGGGCCAGCGAGGGTCAGCCCCAGCATTTT CASETGTGASEGQPQHF
TRBD1 TRBJ1-2 TRBV13 . TGTGCCAGCAGCGATAAAACAGGGGCGGGAAACTATGGCTACACCTTC CASSDKTGAGNYGYTF
. TRBJ1-1 TRBV5-6 . TGTGCCAGCAGCTGTGGACAGATCACTGAAGCTTTCTTT CASSCGQITEAFF
TRBD2 TRBJ2-1 TRBV6-1 . TGTGCCAGCAGTGAAAATTGGGCTAGCGGTTACAATGAGCAGTTCTTC CASSENWASGYNEQFF
. TRBJ2-7 TRBV13 . TGTGCCAGCAGCTTAATAGCTGGGCAGGGGTATTTGTACGAGCAGTACTTC CASSLIAGQGYLYEQYF
. TRBJ1-1 TRBV9 few TGTGCCAGCAGCGTAGGTATCGACAGTTTGAACACTGAAGCTTTCTTT CASSVGIDSLNTEAFF
. TRBJ1-4 TRBV5-4 . TGTGCCAGCAGCTTGGGTATAGATGAAAAACTGTTTTTT CASSLGIDEKLFF